Following are 18 T cell receptor beta chains from one sample sequenced in a study of T-cell reconstitution after alpha-beta-depleted transplantation in children. As it was prepared, the TCRbeta library received unique molecular identifiers. MiXCR, run by TCRdb on the PCR reads, gives a single entry per CDR3 protein. The sample consists of some 280,000 distinct CDR3 sequences, almost 10% of them appearing once. Material: PBMCs from the stem cell graft donor, obtained from the stem cell graft. The receptors stem from a human donor who donated a stem cell graft to a child with SCID.

V is TRBV6-1 and J is TRBJ1-2; D possibly corresponds to TRBD1 (6 bases). Trimming left V 5 bases short and J 4 bases short, with 11 bases between. The V gene's germline CDR1 is MNHNS and CDR2 SASEGT. The CDR3 spans 13 residues. The CDR3 region is CASSREQGYGYTF. The DNA for the CDR3 is TGTGCCAGCAGTAGGGAACAGGGCTATGGCTACACCTTC.

This clonotype was counted a few times. V is TRBV5-1 and J is TRBJ2-7; TRBD1 matches at 8 bases. Looked up from germline, CDR1 is SGHRS and CDR2 is YFSETQ. J lost 3 bases, V lost 3 bases, and 5 bases had no gene match. The length of the CDR3 is 14 residues. The CDR3 loop is CASSSEDRDYEQYF. CDR3 nucleotide sequence: TGCGCCAGCAGCTCGGAGGACAGGGACTACGAGCAGTACTTC.

The rearrangement joins TRBV7-2 to TRBJ2-7, with D unresolved. Germline-derived CDR1 and CDR2 are SGHTA and FQGNSA. V was clipped by 1 base and J by 2 bases, with 15 bases between them. The CDR3 runs to 16 residues. The CDR3, as DNA: TGTGCCAGCAGCTTAGGGCCAAATCGACAAACCTACGAGCAGTACTTC. Its translation: CASSLGPNRQTYEQYF.

In this sample, this clonotype turned up a few times. The CDR3 spells CASSFTGGPNEKLFF. The CDR3 DNA is TGTGCCAGCAGTTTCACAGGGGGCCCTAATGAAAAACTGTTTTTT. The chain is built from TRBV27 and TRBJ1-4, with TRBD1 matching over 9 bases. The CDR3 length is 15 residues. Germline V CDR1 and CDR2: MNHEY, SMNVEV (reference sequence). The J segment lost 3 bases and the V segment lost 3 bases, leaving 2 bases of the junction unmatched.

The V gene is TRBV5-1, the J gene TRBJ1-2, with 7 bases aligning to TRBD1. This CDR3 has 14 residues. With 0 bases clipped from V and 6 bases from J, the junction kept 5 bases outside the gene matches. Germline loops: CDR1 SGHRS, CDR2 YFSETQ. The CDR3 nucleotides are TGCGCCAGCAGCTTGGGAGACAGGGATAATGGCTACACCTTC. Protein product: CASSLGDRDNGYTF.

Notes on this clonotype: A much larger clone differs from this one at a single base, so this may be a read error. The chain carries TRBV29-1 and TRBJ2-2; 10 nucleotides match TRBD1. Germline lookup yields CDR1 SQVTM and CDR2 ANQGSEA. The CDR3 is 13 amino acids. V was pared by 6 bases and J by 9 bases, with 7 bases of the junction left unmatched. The CDR3 spells CSVRTGGTWELFF. DNA for the CDR3: TGCAGCGTCAGGACAGGGGGAACCTGGGAGCTGTTTTTT.

The chain has TRBV6-1 and TRBJ1-1, with 7 positions matching TRBD1. The ends lost 6 bases at V and 2 bases at J; junction bases unmatched: 6. CDR1 and CDR2 from the germline V gene are MNHNS and SASEGT. This CDR3 region has 14 residues. The chain's CDR3 is CASRRDRANTEAFF. In nucleotides, the CDR3 is TGTGCCAGCAGACGCGACAGGGCCAACACTGAAGCTTTCTTT.

The chain carries TRBV12-3 or TRBV12-4 and TRBJ1-2; 9 positions match TRBD1. The CDR3 has 14 residues. V gave up 5 bases and J gave up 4 bases; unmatched junction bases: 5. CDR3 in amino acids: CASSPSTGGYGYTF. The CDR3, as DNA: TGTGCCAGCAGTCCCTCGACAGGGGGCTATGGCTACACCTTC.

The table lists this clonotype with a few counts. This chain links TRBV20-1 with TRBJ1-2, with D uncertain. Deletions cut 1 base from V and 4 bases from J, with 13 bases between. The CDR3 is 14 residues long. Looked up from germline, CDR1 is DFQATT and CDR2 is SNEGSKA (reference sequence). The CDR3 is CSARAPDFTYGYTF. The CDR3 bases are TGCAGTGCTAGAGCGCCGGATTTTACCTATGGCTACACCTTC.

Many counts were recorded for this clonotype. The V call is TRBV27, the J call TRBJ1-6; D may be TRBD1 (5 bases). Germline V gene data show CDR1 as MNHEY and CDR2 as SMNVEV (reference sequence). V was shortened by 8 bases and J by 7 bases, with 18 bases between the two germline ends. The CDR3 extends over 15 amino acids. CDR3 residues: CASQSGLGDNSPLHF. The CDR3 bases are TGTGCCAGCCAATCGGGGCTGGGTGACAATTCACCCCTCCACTTT.

This clonotype was seen only a few times. The rearrangement uses TRBV9 and TRBJ2-5, with 9 bases identical to TRBD2. The V gene's germline CDR1 is SGDLS and CDR2 YYNGEE. V lost 4 bases to trimming and J lost 1 base; unmatched junction nucleotides: 5. The CDR3 runs to 15 residues. In DNA form, the CDR3 reads TGTGCCAGCAGCAGAGCGACTAGCGGCCAAGAGACCCAGTACTTC. This translates into CASSRATSGQETQYF.

The rearrangement links TRBV20-1 to TRBJ1-6, with D maybe TRBD1 (5 bases). Germline lookup yields CDR1 DFQATT and CDR2 SNEGSKA (reference sequence). The V end was cut by 3 bases, the J end by 5 bases, with 14 bases between. The CDR3 is 15 residues long. CDR3 sequence: CSASRGTRNNSPLHF. In nucleotides, the CDR3 is TGCAGTGCTAGCAGAGGGACGAGAAATAATTCACCCCTCCACTTT.

The V gene is TRBV5-4, the J gene TRBJ2-1; 8 bases are shared with TRBD1. The CDR3 covers 16 residues. Germline V gene lookup returns CDR1 SGHNT and CDR2 YYREEE (reference sequence). Trimming cost V 0 bases and J 7 bases; bases outside gene matches: 9. The CDR3, as DNA: TGTGCCAGCAGCTTGGAGGGGACAGGCGTGGGGAATGAGCAGTTCTTC. Its protein is CASSLEGTGVGNEQFF.

DNA for the CDR3: TGTGCCAGCAGCCGTGGGACTAGCGGGGGGGACCAGCAGTATTTT. Translation gives CASSRGTSGGDQQYF. This chain joins TRBV9 and TRBJ2-3, with 16 bases aligning to TRBD2. The ends lost 4 bases at V and 11 bases at J; junction bases unmatched: 7. The CDR3 has 15 amino acids. From germline, CDR1 is SGDLS and CDR2 YYNGEE.

As to this clonotype: Relative to the germline gene, one junction end is altered; a read error may explain this. In DNA, the CDR3 is TGCAGTGCTGGGCAGGGAGGTATACCCTCCGAGCATTACTTC. It specifies CSAGQGGIPSEHYF. V usage is TRBV20-1 and J usage is TRBJ2-7, with D possibly TRBD2 on 6 matching bases. Germline loops: CDR1 DFQATT, CDR2 SNEGSKA (reference sequence). The CDR3 extends over 14 amino acids.

This clonotype was seen just once. The CDR3 DNA reads TGCGCCAGCAGCGCGGAACGGACAGGGGGCACTGAAGCTTTCTTT. Translated: CASSAERTGGTEAFF. V is TRBV5-1 and J is TRBJ1-1; 10 bases align to TRBD1. Germline CDR1 is SGHRS and CDR2 is YFSETQ. The length of the CDR3 is 15 residues. The trim removed 4 bases at V and 4 bases at J, leaving 7 bases unmatched. The full variable domain, rest sourced from reference TRBV5-1 and TRBJ1-1, is KAGVTQTPRYLIKTRGQQVTLSCSPISGHRSVSWYQQTPGQGLQFLFEYFSETQRNKGNFPGRFSGRQFSNSRSEMNVSTLELGDSALYLCASSAERTGGTEAFFGQGTRLTVV.

The chain uses TRBV5-1 and TRBJ2-3; TRBD2 aligns across 8 bases. The CDR3 has 17 amino acids. Trimming at V came to 0 bases and at J to 3 bases, leaving 9 bases not matched to a gene. In germline, CDR1 is SGHRS, CDR2 YFSETQ. The CDR3: CASSLDFLGGATDTQYF. CDR3 DNA sequence: TGCGCCAGCAGCTTGGACTTCCTCGGGGGGGCTACAGATACGCAGTATTTT.

J is TRBJ2-1 and V is TRBV9; no clear D. Per germline, CDR1 SGDLS and CDR2 YYNGEE. V lost 0 bases, J lost 0 bases, and 7 bases lay in between. The CDR3 is 15 amino acids. The CDR3 region is CASSVASSSYNEQFF. CDR3 in DNA: TGTGCCAGCAGCGTAGCCTCCAGCTCCTACAATGAGCAGTTCTTC.